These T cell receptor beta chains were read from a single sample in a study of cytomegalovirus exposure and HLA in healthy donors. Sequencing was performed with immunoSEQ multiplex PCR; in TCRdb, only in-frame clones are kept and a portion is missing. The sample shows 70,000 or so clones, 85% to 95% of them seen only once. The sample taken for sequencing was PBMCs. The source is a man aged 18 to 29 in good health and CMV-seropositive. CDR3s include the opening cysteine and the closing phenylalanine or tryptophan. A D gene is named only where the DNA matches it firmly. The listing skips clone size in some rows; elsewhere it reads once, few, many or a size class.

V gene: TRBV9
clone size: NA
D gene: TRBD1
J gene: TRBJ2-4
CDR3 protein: CASSVGASGGIQYF
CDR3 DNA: TGTGCCAGCAGCGTGGGGGCATCAGGGGGCATTCAGTACTTC

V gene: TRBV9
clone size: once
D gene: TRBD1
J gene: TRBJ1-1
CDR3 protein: CASSPRGVEAFF
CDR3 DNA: TGTGCCAGCAGCCCCAGGGGGGTTGAAGCTTTCTTT

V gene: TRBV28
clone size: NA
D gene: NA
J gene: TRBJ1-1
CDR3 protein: CASSVSGRFFEAFF
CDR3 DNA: TGTGCCAGCAGTGTCAGCGGGCGATTTTTTGAAGCTTTCTTT

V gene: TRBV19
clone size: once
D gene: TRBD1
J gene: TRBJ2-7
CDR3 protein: CASSAGTGVYEQYF
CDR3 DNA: TGTGCCAGTAGTGCTGGGACAGGGGTCTACGAGCAGTACTTC

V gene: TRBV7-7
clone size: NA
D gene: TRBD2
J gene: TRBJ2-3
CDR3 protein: CASSSSGATDTQYF
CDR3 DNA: TGTGCTAGCAGTTCTAGCGGGGCCACAGATACGCAGTATTTT

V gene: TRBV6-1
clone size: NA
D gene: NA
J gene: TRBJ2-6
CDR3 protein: CASSVEASGANVLTF
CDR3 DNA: TGTGCCAGCAGTGTCGAGGCGTCTGGGGCCAACGTCCTGACTTTC

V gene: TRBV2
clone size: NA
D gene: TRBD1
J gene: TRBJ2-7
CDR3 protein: CAVLRDRGGEQYF
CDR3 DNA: TGTGCCGTCCTCCGGGACAGGGGGGGCGAGCAGTACTTC

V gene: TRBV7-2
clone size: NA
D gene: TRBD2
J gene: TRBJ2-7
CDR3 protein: CASSRTRLAAYEQYF
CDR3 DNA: TGTGCCAGCAGCCGAACTAGACTAGCGGCCTACGAGCAGTACTTC

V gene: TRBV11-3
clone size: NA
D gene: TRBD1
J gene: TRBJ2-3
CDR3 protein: CASSLGDSLSTDTQYF
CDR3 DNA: TGTGCCAGCAGCTTAGGGGACAGTCTTAGCACAGATACGCAGTATTTT

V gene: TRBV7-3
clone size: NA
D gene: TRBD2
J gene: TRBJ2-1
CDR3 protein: CASGRAVNEQFF
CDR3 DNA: TGTGCCAGCGGGAGGGCCGTGAATGAGCAGTTCTTC

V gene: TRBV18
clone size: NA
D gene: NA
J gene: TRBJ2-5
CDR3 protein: CASSSGTPQETQYF
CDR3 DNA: TGTGCCAGCTCCTCCGGGACACCCCAAGAGACCCAGTACTTC

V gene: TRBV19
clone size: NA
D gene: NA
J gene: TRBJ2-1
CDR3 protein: CASSIKGVNEQFF
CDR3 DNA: TGTGCCAGTAGTATAAAAGGGGTCAATGAGCAGTTCTTC

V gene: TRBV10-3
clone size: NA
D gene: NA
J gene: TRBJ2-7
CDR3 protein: CAISVTVYEQYF
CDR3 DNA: TGTGCCATCAGTGTAACAGTCTACGAGCAGTACTTC

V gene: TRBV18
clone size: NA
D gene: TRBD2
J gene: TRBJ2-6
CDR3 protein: CASSPGGAGANVLTF
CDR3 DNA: TGTGCCAGCTCACCGGGAGGGGCTGGGGCCAACGTCCTGACTTTC

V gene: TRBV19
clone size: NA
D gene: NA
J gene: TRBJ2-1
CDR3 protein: CASSIGARGNEQFF
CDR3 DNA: TGTGCCAGTAGTATAGGTGCCAGGGGTAATGAGCAGTTCTTC